A selection of T cell receptor beta chains follows, all from one sample in a study of shared clonotypes between healthy human individuals. The data were produced by immunoSEQ multiplex PCR, yet TCRdb's version contains in-frame clones alone and is incomplete. Among about 530,000 clones listed, 90% to 97% were seen once. The sequencing sample was made of naive CD4+ T cells sorted from blood. These receptors all stem from a woman in her twenties or thirties in good health. Both conserved end residues are part of each CDR3. The D gene is left open where the match is weak. Size values are once, few and many counts, or a class for expanded clones, and some rows have none.

clone size: -
V gene: TRBV18
J gene: TRBJ1-5
D gene: -
CDR3 protein: CASSSGNDQPQHF
CDR3 DNA: TGTGCCAGCTCAAGTGGCAATGATCAGCCCCAGCATTTT

clone size: -
V gene: TRBV19
J gene: TRBJ1-3
D gene: TRBD1
CDR3 protein: CATSDREFGNTIYF
CDR3 DNA: TGTGCCACCTCTGACAGGGAGTTTGGAAACACCATATATTTT

clone size: -
V gene: TRBV18
J gene: TRBJ1-5
D gene: -
CDR3 protein: CASSPPGRLDNQPQHF
CDR3 DNA: TGTGCCAGCTCACCACCTGGCAGGTTGGACAATCAGCCCCAGCATTTT

clone size: -
V gene: TRBV28
J gene: TRBJ2-1
D gene: TRBD1
CDR3 protein: CASSPRLTGNLRNEQFF
CDR3 DNA: TGTGCCAGCAGTCCGCGACTGACAGGGAACCTCCGCAATGAGCAGTTCTTC

clone size: -
V gene: TRBV28
J gene: TRBJ2-7
D gene: -
CDR3 protein: CASSGRYSSYEQYF
CDR3 DNA: TGTGCCAGCAGTGGGAGGTACAGCTCCTACGAGCAGTACTTC

clone size: -
V gene: TRBV7-2
J gene: TRBJ1-1
D gene: -
CDR3 protein: CASSFPWNTEAFF
CDR3 DNA: TGTGCCAGCAGCTTCCCGTGGAACACTGAAGCTTTCTTT

clone size: -
V gene: TRBV7-2
J gene: TRBJ2-2
D gene: -
CDR3 protein: CASSSPGGAITGELFF
CDR3 DNA: TGTGCCAGCAGCTCACCCGGCGGGGCGATCACCGGGGAGCTGTTTTTT

clone size: -
V gene: TRBV6-5
J gene: TRBJ2-5
D gene: -
CDR3 protein: CASSEDGDAETQYF
CDR3 DNA: TGTGCCAGCAGTGAAGACGGGGACGCAGAGACCCAGTACTTC

clone size: -
V gene: TRBV4-1
J gene: TRBJ1-3
D gene: -
CDR3 protein: CASSQDGPFFSGNTIYF
CDR3 DNA: TGCGCCAGCAGCCAAGACGGGCCGTTCTTCTCTGGAAACACCATATATTTT

clone size: -
V gene: TRBV19
J gene: TRBJ2-2
D gene: -
CDR3 protein: CASSGWTNTGELFF
CDR3 DNA: TGTGCCAGTAGCGGCTGGACGAACACCGGGGAGCTGTTTTTT

clone size: -
V gene: TRBV5-1
J gene: TRBJ2-7
D gene: -
CDR3 protein: CASSRGGGTDPREQYF
CDR3 DNA: TGCGCCAGCAGCCGGGGTGGGGGGACAGATCCCCGCGAGCAGTACTTC

clone size: once
V gene: TRBV29-1
J gene: TRBJ1-1
D gene: -
CDR3 protein: CSVTQRGGLNTEAFF
CDR3 DNA: TGCAGCGTGACCCAACGTGGAGGCTTAAACACTGAAGCTTTCTTT

clone size: -
V gene: TRBV2
J gene: TRBJ2-7
D gene: -
CDR3 protein: CASNEVYEQYF
CDR3 DNA: TGTGCCAGCAACGAGGTGTACGAGCAGTACTTC

clone size: -
V gene: TRBV2
J gene: TRBJ1-1
D gene: -
CDR3 protein: CASTLGQTEAFF
CDR3 DNA: TGTGCCAGCACTCTCGGTCAGACTGAAGCTTTCTTT

clone size: -
V gene: TRBV2
J gene: TRBJ2-3
D gene: -
CDR3 protein: CASSPQGSVADTQYF
CDR3 DNA: TGTGCCAGCAGTCCACAGGGTTCGGTGGCAGATACGCAGTATTTT

clone size: -
V gene: TRBV4-2
J gene: TRBJ2-7
D gene: TRBD1
CDR3 protein: CASSRGTGHYEQYF
CDR3 DNA: TGTGCCAGCAGCCGTGGGACAGGGCACTACGAGCAGTACTTC

clone size: -
V gene: TRBV5-1
J gene: TRBJ2-3
D gene: -
CDR3 protein: CASSLVSGPSTDTQYF
CDR3 DNA: TGCGCCAGCAGCTTGGTATCGGGGCCTAGCACAGATACGCAGTATTTT

clone size: -
V gene: TRBV14
J gene: TRBJ1-4
D gene: -
CDR3 protein: CASSRLRLGPEKLFF
CDR3 DNA: TGTGCCAGCAGCCGATTGCGTTTAGGCCCGGAAAAACTGTTTTTT

clone size: -
V gene: TRBV5-1
J gene: TRBJ1-2
D gene: -
CDR3 protein: CASRGLSARNYGYTF
CDR3 DNA: TGCGCCAGCAGAGGCTTGTCGGCCCGTAACTATGGCTACACCTTC

clone size: once
V gene: TRBV28
J gene: TRBJ2-7
D gene: -
CDR3 protein: CASSPPATYEQYF
CDR3 DNA: TGTGCCAGCAGTCCCCCCGCCACCTACGAGCAGTACTTC

clone size: -
V gene: TRBV11-1
J gene: TRBJ2-5
D gene: TRBD1
CDR3 protein: CASRQKPGQGKETQYF
CDR3 DNA: TGTGCCAGCAGACAAAAACCGGGACAGGGTAAAGAGACCCAGTACTTC

clone size: -
V gene: TRBV4-2
J gene: TRBJ2-7
D gene: TRBD2
CDR3 protein: CASSQGTGTSAYEQYF
CDR3 DNA: TGTGCCAGCAGCCAAGGAACCGGGACTAGCGCCTACGAGCAGTACTTC

clone size: -
V gene: TRBV28
J gene: TRBJ1-2
D gene: -
CDR3 protein: CASSPPGKSYGYTF
CDR3 DNA: TGTGCCAGCAGTCCTCCGGGCAAGTCCTATGGCTACACCTTC

clone size: -
V gene: TRBV21-1
J gene: TRBJ1-2
D gene: -
CDR3 protein: CASSPWVPGGYGYTF
CDR3 DNA: TGTGCCAGCAGCCCATGGGTCCCTGGGGGCTATGGCTACACCTTC

clone size: once
V gene: TRBV19
J gene: TRBJ2-3
D gene: TRBD2
CDR3 protein: CASTAGGGTDTQYF
CDR3 DNA: TGTGCCAGTACCGCGGGAGGGGGGACAGATACGCAGTATTTT

clone size: -
V gene: TRBV2
J gene: TRBJ2-1
D gene: -
CDR3 protein: CASSEQGFYNEQFF
CDR3 DNA: TGTGCCAGCAGTGAACAGGGCTTCTACAATGAGCAGTTCTTC

clone size: -
V gene: TRBV28
J gene: TRBJ2-7
D gene: -
CDR3 protein: CASQSGSDFTYEQYF
CDR3 DNA: TGTGCCAGCCAGAGCGGGTCGGACTTTACCTACGAGCAGTACTTC

clone size: -
V gene: TRBV6-5
J gene: TRBJ2-7
D gene: TRBD2
CDR3 protein: CASSFTGTSEQYF
CDR3 DNA: TGTGCCAGCAGTTTCACCGGGACTAGCGAGCAGTACTTC

clone size: -
V gene: TRBV5-1
J gene: TRBJ2-3
D gene: TRBD2
CDR3 protein: CASSRTSGRGTDTQYF
CDR3 DNA: TGCGCCAGCAGCCGGACTAGCGGGAGAGGGACAGATACGCAGTATTTT

clone size: -
V gene: TRBV2
J gene: TRBJ1-1
D gene: -
CDR3 protein: CASSESGVDTEAFF
CDR3 DNA: TGTGCCAGCAGTGAGTCAGGGGTTGACACTGAAGCTTTCTTT

clone size: -
V gene: TRBV2
J gene: TRBJ2-6
D gene: -
CDR3 protein: CASSERNSGANVLTF
CDR3 DNA: TGTGCCAGCAGTGAACGGAACTCTGGGGCCAACGTCCTGACTTTC

clone size: -
V gene: TRBV28
J gene: TRBJ1-4
D gene: TRBD1
CDR3 protein: CASSPQGVREKLFF
CDR3 DNA: TGTGCCAGCAGCCCCCAGGGGGTTCGTGAAAAACTGTTTTTT

clone size: -
V gene: TRBV5-1
J gene: TRBJ2-7
D gene: -
CDR3 protein: CASRREAYEQYF
CDR3 DNA: TGCGCCAGCAGGCGGGAAGCCTACGAGCAGTACTTC

clone size: -
V gene: TRBV6-4
J gene: TRBJ2-3
D gene: TRBD2
CDR3 protein: CASSDSGLAGGGSDTQYF
CDR3 DNA: TGTGCCAGCAGTGACTCGGGCCTAGCGGGAGGAGGTTCAGATACGCAGTATTTT

clone size: -
V gene: TRBV7-2
J gene: TRBJ2-5
D gene: -
CDR3 protein: CASSLMETTGSRTQYF
CDR3 DNA: TGTGCCAGCAGCTTAATGGAGACAACCGGATCGCGGACCCAGTACTTC

clone size: -
V gene: TRBV21-1
J gene: TRBJ2-7
D gene: -
CDR3 protein: CASSKVGRSDRVYFF
CDR3 DNA: TGTGCCAGCAGCAAAGTAGGGCGTTCAGACAGGGTGTACTTCTTC

clone size: once
V gene: TRBV6-1
J gene: TRBJ2-3
D gene: TRBD1
CDR3 protein: CASSPGGITDTQYF
CDR3 DNA: TGTGCCAGCAGCCCAGGGGGAATCACAGATACGCAGTATTTT